These T cell receptor beta chains were read from a single sample in a study of a mutant IDH1 vaccine in newly diagnosed glioma. What these receptors recognize is not known. Sequencing used immunoSEQ multiplex PCR; TCRdb keeps in-frame clones, though not all of them. Of around 33,000 clones listed, 87% are singletons. Sequencing used PBMCs, obtained from a glioma patient whose treatment included an IDH1 peptide vaccine. The receptors were gathered from a woman aged 25-40 years with glioma. CDR3s include the opening cysteine and the closing phenylalanine or tryptophan. Fields, in order: J gene, V gene, D gene, clone size, CDR3 protein, CDR3 DNA. The D gene is left open where the match is weak. Clone size is given for some rows only: seen once, a few or many times, or a class if the clone is expanded.

TRBJ2-1 | TRBV12-5 | . | . | CASGLGEHYEQFF | TGTGCTAGTGGTTTGGGGGAGCATTATGAGCAGTTCTTC
TRBJ1-4 | TRBV9 | TRBD1 | once | CASSVQGVGEKLFF | TGTGCCAGCAGCGTACAGGGGGTGGGTGAAAAACTGTTTTTT
TRBJ2-5 | TRBV7-2 | TRBD1 | . | CASSRDRQETQYF | TGTGCCAGCAGCCGGGACAGGCAAGAGACCCAGTACTTC
TRBJ2-2 | TRBV4-1 | . | few | CASSQAQFFSNTGELFF | TGCGCCAGCAGCCAAGCACAGTTCTTTTCGAACACCGGGGAGCTGTTTTTT
TRBJ2-7 | TRBV27 | . | . | CASSFSAGAPYEQYF | TGTGCCAGCAGTTTTTCGGCGGGGGCCCCCTACGAGCAGTACTTC
TRBJ1-5 | TRBV18 | . | . | CASTTGGAANQPQHF | TGTGCCAGCACTACCGGGGGGGCTGCTAATCAGCCCCAGCATTTT
TRBJ2-5 | TRBV5-6 | TRBD2 | . | CATAGDQRGTQYF | TGTGCCACCGCCGGGGACCAGCGGGGGACCCAGTACTTC
TRBJ2-3 | TRBV9 | TRBD1 | . | CASSVDDRGSTDTQYF | TGTGCCAGCAGCGTAGACGACAGGGGTAGCACAGATACGCAGTATTTT
TRBJ2-7 | TRBV5-1 | . | . | CASSLAHRVFRYEQYF | TGCGCCAGCAGCTTGGCCCACAGGGTCTTTCGCTACGAGCAGTACTTC
TRBJ1-2 | TRBV15 | . | . | CATSTQGYGYTF | TGTGCCACCAGCACGCAGGGGTATGGCTACACCTTC
TRBJ2-5 | TRBV5-4 | TRBD1 | medium-sized | CASSPGTGGEETQYF | TGTGCCAGCAGCCCCGGGACAGGGGGCGAGGAGACCCAGTACTTC
TRBJ2-5 | TRBV5-4 | TRBD2 | . | CASSAGTSGAETQYF | TGTGCCAGCAGCGCCGGGACTAGCGGAGCGGAGACCCAGTACTTC
TRBJ2-4 | TRBV2 | . | . | CASSRTVFRAGRGIQYF | TGTGCCAGCAGTCGGACAGTGTTTCGGGCCGGTCGAGGCATTCAGTACTTC
TRBJ2-7 | TRBV2 | TRBD1 | . | CASNGQGFNEQYF | TGTGCCAGCAATGGACAGGGGTTCAACGAGCAGTACTTC
TRBJ2-2 | TRBV4-1 | TRBD1 | . | CASSRMGQGNTGELFF | TGCGCCAGCAGCCGAATGGGACAGGGGAACACCGGGGAGCTGTTTTTT
TRBJ1-1 | TRBV30 | . | few | CAWSQAANTEAFF | TGTGCCTGGTCTCAGGCAGCCAACACTGAAGCTTTCTTT
TRBJ1-1 | TRBV27 | . | few | CASSLLGTNTEAFF | TGTGCCAGCAGTTTACTGGGGACGAACACTGAAGCTTTCTTT
TRBJ2-2 | TRBV7-2 | . | few | CASSPFGGGRKDTGELFF | TGTGCCAGCAGCCCGTTTGGGGGGGGGCGCAAGGACACCGGGGAGCTGTTTTTT
TRBJ2-4 | TRBV5-1 | . | . | CASSLGEGIAKNIQYF | TGCGCCAGCAGCTTGGGGGAAGGAATAGCCAAAAACATTCAGTACTTC
TRBJ1-2 | TRBV5-1 | . | . | CASSLGLAADGYTF | TGCGCCAGCAGCTTGGGGCTCGCCGCGGACGGCTACACCTTC
TRBJ1-1 | TRBV29-1 | . | . | CSARGQGTEAFF | TGCAGCGCCAGGGGTCAGGGAACTGAAGCTTTCTTT
TRBJ2-1 | TRBV5-6 | . | . | CASSFHRYRVYNEQFF | TGTGCCAGCAGCTTCCACAGGTACCGAGTCTACAATGAGCAGTTCTTC
TRBJ1-6 | TRBV6-1 | . | . | CASSEDEDSPLHF | TGTGCCAGCAGTGAAGATGAGGATTCACCCCTCCACTTT
TRBJ2-6 | TRBV10-3 | . | . | CAIRATRSGANVLTF | TGTGCCATCAGAGCCACTAGGTCTGGGGCCAACGTCCTGACTTTC
TRBJ2-3 | TRBV4-1 | TRBD1 | . | CASSQDWPGQGADTQYF | TGCGCCAGCAGCCAAGATTGGCCCGGACAGGGGGCAGATACGCAGTATTTT
TRBJ1-4 | TRBV6-1 | . | . | CASKGGGEKLFF | TGTGCCAGCAAGGGTGGGGGGGAAAAACTGTTTTTT
TRBJ2-6 | TRBV6-1 | TRBD1 | . | CAATPGGTGANVLTF | TGTGCCGCAACCCCAGGGGGTACTGGGGCCAACGTCCTGACTTTC
TRBJ1-1 | TRBV5-1 | . | medium-sized | CASSSRTTNTEAFF | TGCGCCAGCAGCTCCCGGACAACGAACACTGAAGCTTTCTTT
TRBJ2-3 | TRBV30 | . | . | CAWRNWMGSGQLIDTQYF | TGTGCCTGGAGGAATTGGATGGGGAGTGGGCAGTTGATAGATACGCAGTATTTT
TRBJ1-1 | TRBV2 | . | once | CASSETSRVGNTEAFF | TGTGCCAGCAGTGAAACCAGCAGGGTTGGGAACACTGAAGCTTTCTTT